This T cell receptor (beta chain) is drawn from a study of CD8 T cells in ankylosing spondylitis. On this clonotype itself: Its specificity is unknown.

The V gene's germline CDR1 is MDHEN and CDR2 SYDVKM. V was pared by 3 bases and J by 3 bases, with 4 bases of the junction left unmatched. This CDR3 comprises 14 residues. Quantitative 5'-RACE with molecular barcodes generated TCR beta libraries. A single record per CDR3 protein comes from TCRdb applying MiXCR to the 5' RACE reads. The sample includes around 150,000 distinct CDR3 sequences, around 43% seen only once; the top ten take 12% to 15%. Study-level results: Clones linked to disease were reported to show significant enrichment in matched ankylosing spondylitis synovial fluid. It appeared that ankylosing spondylitis blood was characterized by a TCR beta motif of several highly homologous variants. Disease-linked clones, CD8+, were relatively rare in peripheral blood.

The material sequenced was synovial fluid, either unsorted or a sorted T cell fraction (not recorded which). The clonotype was recovered from a male donor with ankylosing spondylitis. The chain uses TRBV28 and TRBJ2-5, with TRBD2 identical over 7 bases. The CDR3 sequence is CASSFVGGKETQYF. The CDR3 coding sequence is TGTGCCAGCAGTTTTGTGGGAGGGAAAGAGACCCAGTACTTC.